The 18 T cell receptor beta chains below were found in one sample sequenced in a study of blood T cell repertoires in COVID-19. Sequencing used immunoSEQ multiplex PCR; TCRdb keeps in-frame clones, though not all of them. Of about 340,000 clones listed, around 80% are singletons. Sequenced: peripheral blood. The receptors derive from a man aged 25 to 40 with active or convalescent COVID-19.

The CDR3 here is CASITGRDEAFF. In DNA, the CDR3 is TGTGCCAGCATCACAGGGCGTGATGAAGCTTTCTTT. The genes are TRBV6-5 and TRBJ1-1; a possible D gene is TRBD1 (6 bases). This CDR3 spans 12 amino acids. Germline V gives CDR1 MNHEY, CDR2 SVGAGI. Deletions cut 7 bases from V and 7 bases from J, with 13 bases between.

The V call is TRBV7-2, the J call TRBJ1-1, with 11 bases fitting TRBD1. Germline V gene data show CDR1 as SGHTA and CDR2 as FQGNSA. The V segment lost 4 bases and the J segment 5 bases; nucleotides outside the gene matches: 15. The CDR3 is 18 amino acids. Here the CDR3 reads CASSSDPGQGGHMTEAFF. The CDR3 DNA sequence: TGTGCCAGCAGCTCCGATCCGGGACAGGGGGGCCATATGACTGAAGCTTTCTTT.

The chain combines TRBV5-4 with TRBJ2-3; possibly TRBD1 for D (6 bases). The CDR3 has 14 residues. Between the trimmed V and J ends, which lost 7 bases and 1 base, there was a span of 13 bases. From germline, CDR1 is SGHNT and CDR2 YYREEE (reference sequence). CDR3 sequence (DNA): TGTGCCAGCCGCCTTTCAGGGGGCACAGATACGCAGTATTTT. Translated, it gives CASRLSGGTDTQYF.

V usage is TRBV7-9 and J usage is TRBJ1-2, with a weak D call TRBD1 (5 bases). This CDR3 comprises 14 residues. The germline V gene has CDR1 SEHNR and CDR2 FQNEAQ (reference sequence). V shed 5 bases and J shed 7 bases, with 17 bases lying between them. In nucleotides, the CDR3 is TGTGCCAGCAGCCTACAACCCGGGGGACGTGGCTACACCTTC. Encoded protein: CASSLQPGGRGYTF.

The chain recombines TRBV18 with TRBJ2-5, with TRBD1 matching over 8 bases. The V gene's germline CDR1 is KGHSH and CDR2 LQKENI. The CDR3 has 13 residues. The junction had 1 base not matched to a gene; V was cut back by 4 bases and J by 3 bases. CDR3 DNA sequence: TGTGCCAGCTCACGACAGGGGAAAGAGACCCAGTACTTC. This encodes CASSRQGKETQYF.

Comments on this clone: Other DNA sequences of this sample code for an identical CDR3. V is TRBV7-2 and J is TRBJ2-2; 7 bases fit TRBD1. CDR1 is SGHTA and CDR2 is FQGNSA in the germline V gene. J gave up 3 bases and V 5 bases, and 3 bases lay outside the gene matches. The length of the CDR3 is 14 residues. CDR3 residues: CASSLDRDTGELFF. The DNA for the CDR3 is TGTGCCAGCAGCCTTGACAGGGACACCGGGGAGCTGTTTTTT. The entire variable domain, with the rest obtained from reference TRBV7-2 and TRBJ2-2, is as follows: GAGVSQSPSNKVTEKGKDVELRCDPISGHTALYWYRQSLGQGLEFLIYFQGNSAPDKSGLPSDRFSAERTGGSVSTLTIQRTQQEDSAVYLCASSLDRDTGELFFGEGSRLTVL.

J is TRBJ2-7 and V is TRBV5-4; D is possibly TRBD1 (6 bases). Germline CDR1 SGHNT, CDR2 YYREEE (reference sequence). The germline V and J ends were trimmed by 2 bases and 3 bases, with 9 bases remaining between them. The CDR3 totals 13 residues. In DNA, the CDR3 is TGTGCCAGCAGCTTACAGGGAGTCTACGAGCAGTACTTC. Amino acids: CASSLQGVYEQYF.

V gene TRBV7-9 combines with J gene TRBJ1-4; the D gene is possibly TRBD1 (6 bases). V was pared by 5 bases and J by 7 bases, with 17 bases between. Germline V lookup: CDR1 SEHNR, CDR2 FQNEAQ (reference sequence). CDR3 size: 15 residues. CDR3: CASSPNRVVGEKLFF. CDR3 DNA: TGTGCCAGCAGCCCGAACAGGGTTGTTGGTGAAAAACTGTTTTTT. Drawing the rest from reference TRBV7-9 and TRBJ1-4, the complete variable domain is DTGVSQNPRHKITKRGQNVTFRCDPISEHNRLYWYRQTLGQGPEFLTYFQNEAQLEKSRLLSDRFSAERPKGSFSTLEIQRTEQGDSAMYLCASSPNRVVGEKLFFGSGTQLSVL.

The count of this clone is one. V usage is TRBV28 and J usage is TRBJ1-4; TRBD1 matches at 10 bases. Germline V lookup: CDR1 MDHEN, CDR2 SYDVKM. V lost 5 bases and J lost 7; bases outside the gene matches: 7. CDR3 length: 15 residues. The CDR3 nucleotides are TGTGCCAGCAGTCAAACCGGGACAGGGGCTGAAAAACTGTTTTTT. This codes for CASSQTGTGAEKLFF.

The rearrangement uses TRBV4-1 and TRBJ1-5; D is uncertain. This CDR3 spans 16 amino acids. Per germline, CDR1 MGHRA and CDR2 YSYEKL. V dropped 1 base and J dropped 0 bases, with 10 bases sitting between them. The CDR3 coding sequence is TGCGCCAGCAGCCAAGGAGGACTTTATAGCAATCAGCCCCAGCATTTT. It yields the protein CASSQGGLYSNQPQHF.

The rearrangement links TRBV5-1 to TRBJ2-5; D may be TRBD1 (5 bases). The CDR3 extends over 15 amino acids. Germline V lookup: CDR1 SGHRS, CDR2 YFSETQ. V dropped 0 bases and J dropped 2 bases, with 11 bases sitting between them. This CDR3 reads CASSLGQGRQETQYF. The CDR3 DNA reads as TGCGCCAGCAGCTTGGGGCAGGGTCGGCAAGAGACCCAGTACTTC.

As for this clone: Relative to the germline gene, one junction end is altered; a read error may explain this. The chain is built from TRBV19 and TRBJ1-5; 7 bases line up with TRBD1. The CDR3 sequence is 15 residues long. Germline V gives CDR1 LNHDA, CDR2 SQIVND (reference sequence). The CDR3 loop is CASSTGVVSNQPQHF. CDR3 coding DNA: TGTGCCAGCAGTACAGGGGTCGTTTCCAATCAGCCCCAGCATTTT.

The rearrangement joins TRBV5-1 to TRBJ1-1; D is unclear. This CDR3 comprises 15 residues. The V gene's germline CDR1 is SGHRS and CDR2 YFSETQ. Trimming stripped 0 bases from V and 0 bases from J, with 9 bases between. The chain's CDR3 is CASSLDLAMNTEAFF. In DNA, the CDR3 is TGCGCCAGCAGCTTGGATCTGGCCATGAACACTGAAGCTTTCTTT.

The V call is TRBV6-4, the J call TRBJ2-3; TRBD2 matches 11 bases. This CDR3 has 15 amino acids. The ends lost 5 bases at V and 1 base at J; junction bases unmatched: 2. CDR1 is MRHNA, CDR2 SNTAGT, per germline. CDR3 sequence: CASSLTSGGTDTQYF. In DNA, the CDR3 is TGTGCCAGCAGTCTGACTAGCGGGGGCACAGATACGCAGTATTTT.

The rearrangement uses TRBV7-2 and TRBJ2-7; 9 bases agree with TRBD2. The CDR3 has 14 residues. Germline loops: CDR1 SGHTA, CDR2 FQGNSA. J was trimmed by 6 bases and V by 4 bases; bases with no gene match: 7. The CDR3 DNA is TGTGCCAGCAGCTACCAGCGGGGGGTGGTCGAGCAGTACTTC. Amino acid sequence: CASSYQRGVVEQYF.

The J gene is TRBJ1-1, the V gene TRBV11-3; D perhaps matches TRBD1 (6 bases). V was shortened by 5 bases and J by 4 bases, with 11 bases between the two germline ends. This CDR3 is 13 amino acids long. Germline CDR1 and CDR2: SGHNT and YENEEA. CDR3 in amino acids: CASSNRASTEAFF. In nucleotides, the CDR3 is TGTGCCAGCAGCAACAGGGCAAGCACTGAAGCTTTCTTT.

The gene calls are TRBV19 and TRBJ1-4; 7 positions agree with TRBD1. The V segment lost 6 bases and the J segment 8 bases; nucleotides outside the gene matches: 9. Germline assignment: CDR1 LNHDA and CDR2 SQIVND (reference sequence). This CDR3 contains 14 residues. The CDR3 DNA is TGTGCCAGTAGACACCAGGGGGGATTGGAAAAACTGTTTTTT. As protein: CASRHQGGLEKLFF.

CDR3 nucleotide sequence: TGTGCCAGCAGCTTGGAGGCTAGTAGGCACAATGAGCAGTTCTTC. This gives the protein CASSLEASRHNEQFF. The chain combines TRBV5-4 with TRBJ2-1; the D is unclear. The V gene's germline CDR1 is SGHNT and CDR2 YYREEE (reference sequence). The CDR3 length is 15 residues. V was clipped by 0 bases and J by 5 bases, with 12 bases between them.